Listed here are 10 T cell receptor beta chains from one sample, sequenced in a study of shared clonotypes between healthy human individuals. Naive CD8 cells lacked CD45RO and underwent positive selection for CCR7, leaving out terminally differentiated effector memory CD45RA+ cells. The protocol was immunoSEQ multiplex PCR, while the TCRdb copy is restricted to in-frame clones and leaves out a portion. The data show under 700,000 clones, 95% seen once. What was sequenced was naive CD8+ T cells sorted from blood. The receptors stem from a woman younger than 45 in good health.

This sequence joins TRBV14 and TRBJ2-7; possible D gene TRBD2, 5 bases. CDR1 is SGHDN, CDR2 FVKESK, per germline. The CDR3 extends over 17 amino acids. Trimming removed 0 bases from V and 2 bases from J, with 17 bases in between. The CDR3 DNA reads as TGTGCCAGCAGCCAAGATCCCCGAAATCTCGGGACCTACGAGCAGTACTTC. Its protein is CASSQDPRNLGTYEQYF.

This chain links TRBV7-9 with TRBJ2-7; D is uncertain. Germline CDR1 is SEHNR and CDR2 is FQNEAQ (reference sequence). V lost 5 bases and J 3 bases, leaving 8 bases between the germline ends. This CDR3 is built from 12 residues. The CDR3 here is CASSESSYEQYF. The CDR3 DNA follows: TGTGCCAGCAGCGAAAGTAGCTACGAGCAGTACTTC.

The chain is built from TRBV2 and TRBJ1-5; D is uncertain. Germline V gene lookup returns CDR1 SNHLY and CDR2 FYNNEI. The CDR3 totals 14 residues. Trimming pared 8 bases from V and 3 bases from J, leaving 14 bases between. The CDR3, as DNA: TGTGCCAGCGACCCGGGTGGGGACAATCAGCCCCAGCATTTT. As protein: CASDPGGDNQPQHF.

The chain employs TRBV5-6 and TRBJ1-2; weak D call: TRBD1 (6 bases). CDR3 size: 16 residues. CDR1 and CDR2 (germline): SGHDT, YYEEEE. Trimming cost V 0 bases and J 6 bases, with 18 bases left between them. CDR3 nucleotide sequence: TGTGCCAGCAGCTTGGCTTTATCAGACCCAGGGGATGGCTACACCTTC. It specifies CASSLALSDPGDGYTF.

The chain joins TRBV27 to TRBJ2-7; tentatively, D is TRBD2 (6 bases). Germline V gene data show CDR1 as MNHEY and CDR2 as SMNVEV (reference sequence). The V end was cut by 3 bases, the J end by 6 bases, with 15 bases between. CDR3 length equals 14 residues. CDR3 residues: CASSLRLVFFEQYF. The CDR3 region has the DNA TGTGCCAGCAGTTTGCGACTAGTCTTTTTCGAGCAGTACTTC.

This CDR3 reads CATLRANTGELFF. Here the CDR3 DNA reads TGTGCCACCCTGCGGGCGAACACCGGGGAGCTGTTTTTT. The gene calls are TRBV7-9 and TRBJ2-2; TRBD2 is a possible D gene (5 bases). Trimming took off 10 bases at V and 0 bases at J, with 9 bases between the two ends. Germline values: CDR1 SEHNR, CDR2 FQNEAQ (reference sequence). The CDR3 runs 13 residues.

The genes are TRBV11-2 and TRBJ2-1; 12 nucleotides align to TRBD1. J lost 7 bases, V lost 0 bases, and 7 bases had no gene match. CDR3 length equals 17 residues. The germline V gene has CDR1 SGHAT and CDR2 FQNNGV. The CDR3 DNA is TGTGCCAGCAGCTTAGACCCGGGACAGGGGGCGGAAAATGAGCAGTTCTTC. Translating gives CASSLDPGQGAENEQFF.

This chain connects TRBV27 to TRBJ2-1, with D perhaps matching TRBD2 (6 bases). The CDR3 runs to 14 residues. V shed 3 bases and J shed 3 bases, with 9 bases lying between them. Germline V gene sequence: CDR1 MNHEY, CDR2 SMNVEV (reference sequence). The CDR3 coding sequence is TGTGCCAGCAGTTTCGGGGGAGACTACAATGAGCAGTTCTTC. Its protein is CASSFGGDYNEQFF.

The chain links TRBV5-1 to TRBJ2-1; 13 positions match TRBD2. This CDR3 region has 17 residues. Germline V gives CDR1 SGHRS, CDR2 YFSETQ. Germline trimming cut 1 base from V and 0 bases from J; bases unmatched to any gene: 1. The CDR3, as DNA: TGCGCCAGCAGCTTGTGGACTAGCGGGAGCTCCTACAATGAGCAGTTCTTC. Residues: CASSLWTSGSSYNEQFF.

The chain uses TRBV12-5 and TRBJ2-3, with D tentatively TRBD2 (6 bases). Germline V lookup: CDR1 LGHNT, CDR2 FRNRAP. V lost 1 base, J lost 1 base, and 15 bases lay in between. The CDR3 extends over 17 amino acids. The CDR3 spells CASGLGLGRMGTDTQYF. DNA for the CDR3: TGTGCTAGTGGTTTGGGGCTGGGGAGGATGGGCACAGATACGCAGTATTTT.